This TCR beta chain derives from a study of lymphopenia after photon versus proton radiotherapy. Germline V gene lookup returns CDR1 SGHVS and CDR2 FNYEAQ. The CDR3 length is 14 residues. After removal of 5 bases from V and 1 base from J, the junction contained 2 bases not matched to a gene. Sequencing was performed with immunoSEQ multiplex PCR; in TCRdb, only in-frame clones are kept and a portion is missing. Of 150,000 to 200,000 clones detected, about 88% appear once; the ten largest clones hold about 4.7%. In regard to this clone: Its antigen is unknown.

Study observations and caveats: Proton therapy kept repertoires fairly stable, unlike photons, which gained effector/memory cells.

This receptor was identified in a man aged 50 or older with gastric cancer. The rearrangement uses TRBV7-6 and TRBJ2-1, with TRBD1 matching over 7 bases. This sample comprised peripheral blood, obtained from a patient treated with photon-based radiotherapy. CDR3 loop: CASSPTGSYNEQFF. CDR3 bases: TGTGCCAGCAGCCCGACAGGGTCCTACAATGAGCAGTTCTTC.